The clone carrying this TCR beta chain has a handful of counts. Its cognate antigen is unknown. Libraries were prepared by immunoSEQ multiplex PCR; TCRdb keeps only in-frame clonotypes and omits some of them. The data contain 80,000 to 95,000 clones, roughly 90% of them singletons. Deletions cut 8 bases from V and 7 bases from J, with 6 bases between. This CDR3 comprises 9 residues. Per the germline V gene, CDR1 is LNHNV and CDR2 is YYDKDF (reference sequence). This entry comes from a study of T cell responses to AZD1222 COVID-19 vaccine. Notes on the study in general: Mostly white British, mostly female donors; authors suggested clonal diversity may be underestimated. Only a handful of people who got AZD1222 tested seropositive at baseline. Vaccine-related CD4 TCRs covered spike, predominating at 160-218 and 743-854.

The origin of this receptor is an adult in good health. Specimen: peripheral blood, collected on day 0 of MenACWY control vaccination. This chain links TRBV15 with TRBJ2-7; D is unclear. The CDR3 reads CATCEEQYF. The CDR3 DNA sequence: TGTGCCACCTGTGAGGAGCAGTACTTC.